One sample yielded the 22 T cell receptor beta chains listed below, sequenced in a study of T cell responses to AZD1222 COVID-19 vaccine. Repertoires were generated with immunoSEQ multiplex PCR, while TCRdb's copy carries only in-frame clones and drops some. Of roughly 160,000 clones in the sample, approximately 90% were seen once. Sequences were derived from peripheral blood, sampled 28 days after the second AZD1222 dose. These receptors were obtained from an adult who received the AZD1222 COVID-19 vaccine.

V and J are TRBV19 and TRBJ1-2; 11 bases agree with TRBD1. The V and J ends lost 8 bases and 5 bases, in that order; junction bases with no gene match: 4. CDR3 length equals 13 residues. CDR1 LNHDA and CDR2 SQIVND come from the germline V gene (reference sequence). CDR3 residues: CASLGTGGYGYTF. The CDR3 nucleotides read TGTGCCAGTTTGGGGACAGGGGGGTATGGCTACACCTTC. The full variable domain, completed using reference TRBV19 and TRBJ1-2, is DGGITQSPKYLFRKEGQNVTLSCEQNLNHDAMYWYRQDPGQGLRLIYYSQIVNDFQKGDIAEGYSVSREKKESFPLTVTSAQKNPTAFYLCASLGTGGYGYTFGSGTRLTVV.

The V and J genes are TRBV30 and TRBJ2-1; 7 bases are a match to TRBD2. Per the germline V gene, CDR1 is GTSNPN and CDR2 is SVGIG (reference sequence). The CDR3 extends over 17 amino acids. V shed 0 bases and J 6 bases; nucleotides not matched to a gene: 14. CDR3 DNA sequence: TGTGCCTGGAGTGTACGGGCTAGCGGAAAGGTTGGCAATGAGCAGTTCTTC. Its translation: CAWSVRASGKVGNEQFF.

The chain couples TRBV6-5 to TRBJ1-2; D uncertain. Germline CDR1 MNHEY, CDR2 SVGAGI. This CDR3 is built from 13 residues. V lost 6 bases and J lost 6, with 14 bases in between. CDR3: CASRPIGGHGYTF. The CDR3 DNA is TGTGCCAGCAGACCCATAGGAGGGCATGGCTACACCTTC.

The chain recombines TRBV20-1 with TRBJ2-7; no firm D call. Between the trimmed V and J ends, which lost 7 bases and 8 bases, there was a span of 15 bases. This CDR3 has 11 amino acids. Germline assignment: CDR1 DFQATT and CDR2 SNEGSKA (reference sequence). CDR3 protein: CSVPSSTKQYF. The CDR3 DNA follows: TGCAGTGTCCCCTCGTCTACGAAGCAGTACTTC.

The V and J genes are TRBV7-8 and TRBJ1-5; D gene unclear. Germline CDR1 is SGHVS and CDR2 is FQNEAQ. The germline V and J ends were trimmed by 1 base and 1 base, with 8 bases remaining between them. CDR3 length: 15 amino acids. The CDR3 loop is CASSLVTTSNQPQHF. The CDR3 DNA sequence: TGTGCCAGCAGCTTAGTTACGACGAGCAATCAGCCCCAGCATTTT.

The rearrangement links TRBV9 to TRBJ2-1; D is possibly TRBD1 or TRBD2 (7 bases each). Germline assignment: CDR1 SGDLS and CDR2 YYNGEE. This CDR3 is built from 16 residues. V lost 4 bases to trimming and J lost 4 bases, with 18 bases between them. CDR3 sequence (DNA): TGTGCCAGCAGCCTTGGAGGGGGCGGGGGATACAATGAGCAGTTCTTC. Encoded protein: CASSLGGGGGYNEQFF. The full variable domain, its missing parts supplied by reference TRBV9 and TRBJ2-1, is DSGVTQTPKHLITATGQRVTLRCSPRSGDLSVYWYQQSLDQGLQFLIQYYNGEERAKGNILERFSAQQFPDLHSELNLSSLELGDSALYFCASSLGGGGGYNEQFFGPGTRLTVL.

This chain connects TRBV9 to TRBJ1-2, with a weak D call TRBD1 (6 bases). Germline V gene sequence: CDR1 SGDLS, CDR2 YYNGEE. V was pared by 2 bases and J by 0 bases, with 11 bases between. This CDR3 comprises 15 residues. CDR3 amino acids: CASSVRQDPNYGYTF. As DNA, the CDR3 is TGTGCCAGCAGCGTTCGACAGGACCCTAACTATGGCTACACCTTC. The whole variable domain, remainder taken from reference TRBV9 and TRBJ1-2, is DSGVTQTPKHLITATGQRVTLRCSPRSGDLSVYWYQQSLDQGLQFLIQYYNGEERAKGNILERFSAQQFPDLHSELNLSSLELGDSALYFCASSVRQDPNYGYTFGSGTRLTVV.

The chain has TRBV7-2 and TRBJ1-1, with no clear D. Germline CDR1 is SGHTA and CDR2 is FQGNSA. The CDR3 loop spans 14 amino acids. Trimming stripped 3 bases from V and 2 bases from J, with 10 bases between. CDR3 amino acids: CASSFTATNTEAFF. DNA for the CDR3: TGTGCCAGCAGCTTTACGGCAACCAACACTGAAGCTTTCTTT.

CDR3 amino acids: CASSTRTPYGYTF. CDR3 bases: TGTGCCAGTAGTACAAGGACTCCGTATGGCTACACCTTC. V and J are TRBV19 and TRBJ1-2; no definite D call. The CDR3 covers 13 residues. Germline assignment: CDR1 LNHDA and CDR2 SQIVND (reference sequence). The V end was cut by 4 bases, the J end by 5 bases, with 11 bases between.

The chain uses TRBV2 and TRBJ1-5, with D possibly being TRBD1 (5 bases). Germline CDR1 and CDR2: SNHLY and FYNNEI. CDR3 length: 13 residues. V was pared by 7 bases and J by 6 bases, with 13 bases between. The DNA of the CDR3 is TGTGCCAGCAAAAGTTTGGGGGGTCAGCCCCAGCATTTT. Translation gives CASKSLGGQPQHF.

The chain couples TRBV18 to TRBJ1-1, with 8 bases that match TRBD1. CDR3 length equals 14 residues. The J segment lost 3 bases and the V segment lost 6 bases, leaving 6 bases of the junction unmatched. Germline CDR1 and CDR2: KGHSH and LQKENI. CDR3 amino acids: CASSLLDRDTEAFF. DNA of the CDR3: TGTGCCAGCTCCCTGCTGGACAGGGACACTGAAGCTTTCTTT.

As DNA, the CDR3 is TGTGCCAGCGGCGGGGGTGAAGCTTTCTTT. This codes for CASGGGEAFF. The rearrangement uses TRBV6-5 and TRBJ1-1, with D possibly being TRBD1 (5 bases). This CDR3 comprises 10 residues. Germline assignment: CDR1 MNHEY and CDR2 SVGAGI. The V end lost 8 bases, the J end lost 7 bases, and 8 bases lay between the germline ends.

The chain employs TRBV7-9 and TRBJ2-1; 10 bases fit TRBD2. CDR3 size: 18 residues. Germline V CDR1 and CDR2: SEHNR, FQNEAQ (reference sequence). Trimming took 5 bases from V and 4 from J; bases not matched to a gene: 14. The CDR3 is CASSRPLSSGGFYNEQFF. The CDR3 DNA follows: TGTGCCAGCAGCCGTCCCCTTTCTAGCGGGGGCTTTTACAATGAGCAGTTCTTC.

V usage is TRBV9 and J usage is TRBJ2-1; D possibly corresponds to TRBD2 (6 bases). The germline CDR1 and CDR2 sequences are SGDLS and YYNGEE. Trimming took off 4 bases at V and 0 bases at J, with 11 bases between the two ends. The CDR3 sequence is 15 residues long. The CDR3 here is CASSPAGPSYNEQFF. The CDR3 DNA is TGTGCCAGCAGCCCTGCGGGGCCCTCCTACAATGAGCAGTTCTTC.

This chain uses TRBV18 with TRBJ2-5; possible D gene TRBD2, 6 bases. Germline CDR1 KGHSH, CDR2 LQKENI. CDR3 length: 14 residues. Between the trimmed V and J ends, which lost 2 bases and 5 bases, there was a span of 12 bases. Written as DNA, the CDR3 is TGTGCCAGCTCACCATCACTAGCTGGGGAGACCCAGTACTTC. Its translation is CASSPSLAGETQYF.

The rearrangement uses TRBV3-1 (or the pseudogene TRBV3-2) and TRBJ2-7; possibly TRBD1 or TRBD2 for D (5 bases each). CDR1 is LGHDT and CDR2 is YNNKEL in the germline V gene (reference sequence). This CDR3 contains 17 residues. V was clipped by 4 bases and J by 7 bases, with 26 bases between them. The CDR3, as DNA: TGTGCCAGCAGCCTCAGGGCTACCGGGACCGGAGGTTGGGAGCAGTACTTC. As protein: CASSLRATGTGGWEQYF.

The chain links TRBV30 to TRBJ2-5; D remains ambiguous. CDR1 and CDR2 from the germline V gene are GTSNPN and SVGIG (reference sequence). Between the trimmed V and J ends, which lost 3 bases and 7 bases, there was a span of 9 bases. The length of the CDR3 is 11 residues. The DNA of the CDR3 is TGTGCCTGGAGGGATCACCGGACCCAGTACTTC. Translation: CAWRDHRTQYF.

The chain uses TRBV6-1 and TRBJ1-2; no clear D gene. This CDR3 has 13 amino acids. V lost 1 base to trimming and J lost 8 bases, with 11 bases between them. CDR1 and CDR2 (germline): MNHNS, SASEGT. In nucleotides, the CDR3 is TGTGCCAGCAGTGAAGATCGGGTGGGCGGCTACACCTTC. Translation gives CASSEDRVGGYTF.

The chain uses TRBV6-5 and TRBJ1-2; 9 nucleotides match TRBD1. Looked up from germline, CDR1 is MNHEY and CDR2 is SVGAGI. This CDR3 comprises 15 residues. Losses at the gene ends were 4 bases for V and 4 bases for J; bases not matched to a gene: 7. The CDR3 DNA reads TGTGCCAGCAGTTCCTCAGGACAGGGGATCTATGGCTACACCTTC. This gives the protein CASSSSGQGIYGYTF.

The V gene is TRBV28, the J gene TRBJ1-5, with no clear D. Germline-derived CDR1 and CDR2 are MDHEN and SYDVKM. CDR3 length: 13 amino acids. V shed 6 bases and J shed 6 bases, with 12 bases lying between them. The CDR3 region is CASSPSPVQPQHF. The DNA for the CDR3 is TGTGCCAGCAGCCCGTCTCCAGTTCAGCCCCAGCATTTT.

V usage is TRBV7-8 and J usage is TRBJ2-3; possibly TRBD1 for D (6 bases). The ends were cut back, 2 bases at V and 2 bases at J, with 17 bases in the middle. This CDR3 is built from 17 residues. Per the germline V gene, CDR1 is SGHVS and CDR2 is FQNEAQ. The CDR3 DNA is TGTGCCAGCAGCTTAACGGGACATGGTATATTCACAGATACGCAGTATTTT. Amino acids: CASSLTGHGIFTDTQYF.

V and J are TRBV7-9 and TRBJ2-7; 10 bases map to TRBD1. CDR1 is SEHNR and CDR2 is FQNEAQ in the germline V gene (reference sequence). This CDR3 has 16 residues. Trimming cost V 4 bases and J 3 bases; bases outside gene matches: 9. As DNA, the CDR3 is TGTGCCAGCAGCTCCCCGGGGACAGGGGAAATCTACGAGCAGTACTTC. It codes for CASSSPGTGEIYEQYF. The full variable domain, in which reference TRBV7-9 and TRBJ2-7 provide the parts outside the CDR3, is DTGVSQNPRHKITKRGQNVTFRCDPISEHNRLYWYRQTLGQGPEFLTYFQNEAQLEKSRLLSDRFSAERPKGSFSTLEIQRTEQGDSAMYLCASSSPGTGEIYEQYFGPGTRLTVT.